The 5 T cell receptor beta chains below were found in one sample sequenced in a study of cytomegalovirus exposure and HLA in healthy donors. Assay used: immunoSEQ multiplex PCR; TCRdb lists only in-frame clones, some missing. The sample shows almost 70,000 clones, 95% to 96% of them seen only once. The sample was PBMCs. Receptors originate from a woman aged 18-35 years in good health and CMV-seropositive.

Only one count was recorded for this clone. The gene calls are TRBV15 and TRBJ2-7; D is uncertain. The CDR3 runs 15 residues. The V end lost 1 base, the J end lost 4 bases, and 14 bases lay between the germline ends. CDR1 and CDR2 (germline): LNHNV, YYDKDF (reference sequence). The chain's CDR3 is CATSRGATAWYEQYF. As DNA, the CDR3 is TGTGCCACCAGCAGAGGCGCTACCGCTTGGTACGAGCAGTACTTC.

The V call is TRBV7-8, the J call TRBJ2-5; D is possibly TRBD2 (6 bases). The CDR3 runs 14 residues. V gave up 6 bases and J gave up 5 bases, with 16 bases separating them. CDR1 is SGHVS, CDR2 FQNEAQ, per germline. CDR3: CASREPGLLETQYF. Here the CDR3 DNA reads TGTGCCAGCAGGGAGCCGGGACTGTTGGAGACCCAGTACTTC.

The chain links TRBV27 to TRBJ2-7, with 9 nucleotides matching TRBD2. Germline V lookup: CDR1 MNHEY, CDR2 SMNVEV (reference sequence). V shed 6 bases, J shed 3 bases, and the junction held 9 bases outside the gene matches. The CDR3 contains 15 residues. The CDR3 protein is CASRRAGGHNYEQYF. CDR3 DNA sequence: TGTGCCAGCAGGAGAGCGGGAGGTCATAACTACGAGCAGTACTTC.

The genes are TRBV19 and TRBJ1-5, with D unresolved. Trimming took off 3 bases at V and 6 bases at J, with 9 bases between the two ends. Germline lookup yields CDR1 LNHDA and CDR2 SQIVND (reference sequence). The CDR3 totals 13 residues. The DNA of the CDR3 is TGTGCCAGTAGTATGGAGGGTCGTCAGCCCCAGCATTTT. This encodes CASSMEGRQPQHF.

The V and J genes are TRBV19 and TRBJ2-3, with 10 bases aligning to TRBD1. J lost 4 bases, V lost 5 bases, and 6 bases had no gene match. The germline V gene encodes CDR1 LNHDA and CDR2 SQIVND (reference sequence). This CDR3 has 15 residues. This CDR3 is CASSVRDRGPDTQYF. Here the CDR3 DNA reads TGTGCCAGTAGTGTCCGGGACAGGGGCCCAGATACGCAGTATTTT.